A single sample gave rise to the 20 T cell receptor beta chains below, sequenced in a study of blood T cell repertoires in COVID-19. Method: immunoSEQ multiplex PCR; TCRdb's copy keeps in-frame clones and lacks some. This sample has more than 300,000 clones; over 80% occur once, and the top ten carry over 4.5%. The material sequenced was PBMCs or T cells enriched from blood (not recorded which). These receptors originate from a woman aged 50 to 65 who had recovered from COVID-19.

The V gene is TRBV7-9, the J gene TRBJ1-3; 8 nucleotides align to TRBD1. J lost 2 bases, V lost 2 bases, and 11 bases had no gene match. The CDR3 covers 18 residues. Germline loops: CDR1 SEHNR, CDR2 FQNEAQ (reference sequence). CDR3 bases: TGTGCCAGCAGCTTAAAAGGACAGGGTTTCAGCGCTGGAAACACCATATATTTT. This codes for CASSLKGQGFSAGNTIYF.

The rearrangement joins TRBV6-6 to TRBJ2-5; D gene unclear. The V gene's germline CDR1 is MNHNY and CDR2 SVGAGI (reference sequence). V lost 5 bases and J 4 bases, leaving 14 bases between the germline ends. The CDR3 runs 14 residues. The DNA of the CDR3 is TGTGCCAGCAGTCAACAGTGGTCTGCAGAGACCCAGTACTTC. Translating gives CASSQQWSAETQYF.

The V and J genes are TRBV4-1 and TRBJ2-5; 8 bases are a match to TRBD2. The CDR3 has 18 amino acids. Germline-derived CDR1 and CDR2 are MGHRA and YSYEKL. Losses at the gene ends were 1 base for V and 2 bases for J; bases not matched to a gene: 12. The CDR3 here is CASSQAHIGGDKQETQYF. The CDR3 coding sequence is TGCGCCAGCAGCCAAGCTCATATCGGGGGGGATAAACAAGAGACCCAGTACTTC.

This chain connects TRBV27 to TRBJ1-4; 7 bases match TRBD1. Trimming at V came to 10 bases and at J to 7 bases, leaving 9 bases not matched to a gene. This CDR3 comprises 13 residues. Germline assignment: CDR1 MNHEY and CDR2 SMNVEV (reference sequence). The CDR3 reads CATRRGLAEKLFF. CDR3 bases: TGTGCCACGCGAAGGGGGCTGGCTGAAAAACTGTTTTTT.

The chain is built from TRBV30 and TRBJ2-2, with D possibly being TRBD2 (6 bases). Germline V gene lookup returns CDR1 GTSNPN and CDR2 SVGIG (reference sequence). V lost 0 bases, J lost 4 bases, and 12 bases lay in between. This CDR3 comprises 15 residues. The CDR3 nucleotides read TGTGCCTGGAGTGTGGGGGGAACGATCACCGGGGAGCTGTTTTTT. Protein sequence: CAWSVGGTITGELFF.

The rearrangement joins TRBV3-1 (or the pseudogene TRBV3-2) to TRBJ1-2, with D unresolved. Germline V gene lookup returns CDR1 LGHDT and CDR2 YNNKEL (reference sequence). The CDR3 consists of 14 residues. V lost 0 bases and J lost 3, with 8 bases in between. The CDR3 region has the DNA TGTGCCAGCAGCCAAGATGTCACAGACTATGGCTACACCTTC. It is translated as CASSQDVTDYGYTF.

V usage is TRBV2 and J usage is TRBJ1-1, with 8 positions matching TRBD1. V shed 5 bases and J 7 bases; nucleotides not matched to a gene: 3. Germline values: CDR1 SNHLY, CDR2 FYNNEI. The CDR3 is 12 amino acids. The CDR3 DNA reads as TGTGCCAGCAGTCCCGGACAGGGTGAAGCTTTCTTT. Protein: CASSPGQGEAFF.

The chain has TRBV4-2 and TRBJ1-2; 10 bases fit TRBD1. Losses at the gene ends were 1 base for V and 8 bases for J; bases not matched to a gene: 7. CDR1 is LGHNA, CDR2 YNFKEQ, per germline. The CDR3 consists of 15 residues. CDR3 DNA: TGTGCCAGCAGCCAAGGCCCGACAGGGGGCTTCGGCTACACCTTC. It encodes CASSQGPTGGFGYTF.

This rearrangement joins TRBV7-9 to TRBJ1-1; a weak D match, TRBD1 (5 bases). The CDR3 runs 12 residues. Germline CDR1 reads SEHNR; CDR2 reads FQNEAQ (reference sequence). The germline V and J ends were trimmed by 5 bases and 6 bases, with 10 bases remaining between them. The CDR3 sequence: CASSLGRAEAFF. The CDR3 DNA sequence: TGTGCCAGCAGCCTGGGGCGAGCTGAAGCTTTCTTT.

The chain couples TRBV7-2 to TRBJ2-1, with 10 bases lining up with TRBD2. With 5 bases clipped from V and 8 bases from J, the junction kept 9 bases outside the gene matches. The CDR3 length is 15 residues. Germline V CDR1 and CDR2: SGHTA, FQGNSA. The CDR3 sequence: CASSPSGRGVDEQFF. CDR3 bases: TGTGCCAGCAGCCCGAGCGGGAGGGGTGTCGATGAGCAGTTCTTC.

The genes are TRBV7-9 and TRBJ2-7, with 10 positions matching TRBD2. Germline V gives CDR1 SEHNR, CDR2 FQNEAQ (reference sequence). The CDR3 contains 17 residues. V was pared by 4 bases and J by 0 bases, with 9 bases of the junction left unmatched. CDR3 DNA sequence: TGTGCCAGCAGCTCCGGGGCAGGACTAGCGGACTCCTACGAGCAGTACTTC. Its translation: CASSSGAGLADSYEQYF.

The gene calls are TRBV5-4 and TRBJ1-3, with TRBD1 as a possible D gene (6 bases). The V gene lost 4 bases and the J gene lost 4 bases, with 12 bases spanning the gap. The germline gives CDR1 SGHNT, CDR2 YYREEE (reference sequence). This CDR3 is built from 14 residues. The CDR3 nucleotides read TGTGCCAGCAGCCAGACAGGTTTGGGAAACACCATATATTTT. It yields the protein CASSQTGLGNTIYF.

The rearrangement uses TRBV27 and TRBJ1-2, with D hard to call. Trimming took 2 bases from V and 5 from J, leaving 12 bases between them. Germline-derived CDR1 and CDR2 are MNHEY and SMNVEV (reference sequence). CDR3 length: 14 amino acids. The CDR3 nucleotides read TGTGCCAGCAGTTTAAGGACTGTAGGGTATGGCTACACCTTC. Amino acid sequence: CASSLRTVGYGYTF.

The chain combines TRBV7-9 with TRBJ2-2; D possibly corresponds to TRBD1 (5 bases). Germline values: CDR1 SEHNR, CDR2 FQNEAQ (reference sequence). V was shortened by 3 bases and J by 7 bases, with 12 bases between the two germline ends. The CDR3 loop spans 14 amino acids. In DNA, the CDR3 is TGTGCCAGCAGCTTTTCCAGGGCTGGCGGGGAGCTGTTTTTT. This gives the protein CASSFSRAGGELFF.

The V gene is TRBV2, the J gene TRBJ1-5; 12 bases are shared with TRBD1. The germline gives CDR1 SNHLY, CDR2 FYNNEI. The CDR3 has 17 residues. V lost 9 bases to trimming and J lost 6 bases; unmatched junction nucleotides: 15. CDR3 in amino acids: CASSWVQGQGAGQPQHF. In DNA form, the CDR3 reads TGTGCCAGTAGTTGGGTCCAGGGACAGGGGGCAGGTCAGCCCCAGCATTTT.

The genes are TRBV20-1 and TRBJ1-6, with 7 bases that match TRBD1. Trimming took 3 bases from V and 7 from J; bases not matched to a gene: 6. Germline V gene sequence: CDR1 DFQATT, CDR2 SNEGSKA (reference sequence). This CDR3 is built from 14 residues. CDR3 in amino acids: CSASRGGTNSPLHF. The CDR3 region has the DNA TGCAGTGCTAGTCGAGGGGGCACAAATTCACCCCTCCACTTT.

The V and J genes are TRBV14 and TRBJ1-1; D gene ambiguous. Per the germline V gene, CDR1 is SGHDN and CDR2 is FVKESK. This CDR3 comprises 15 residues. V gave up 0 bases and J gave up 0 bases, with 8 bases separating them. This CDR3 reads CASSQDPGLNTEAFF. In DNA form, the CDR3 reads TGTGCCAGCAGCCAAGATCCAGGCTTGAACACTGAAGCTTTCTTT.

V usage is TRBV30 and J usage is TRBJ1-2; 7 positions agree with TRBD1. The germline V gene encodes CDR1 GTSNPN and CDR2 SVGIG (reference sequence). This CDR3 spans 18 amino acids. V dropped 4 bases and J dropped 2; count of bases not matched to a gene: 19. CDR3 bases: TGTGCCTGGATCTCCCGCGGGACAGCGTTTCGAGTGAACTATGGCTACACCTTC. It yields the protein CAWISRGTAFRVNYGYTF.

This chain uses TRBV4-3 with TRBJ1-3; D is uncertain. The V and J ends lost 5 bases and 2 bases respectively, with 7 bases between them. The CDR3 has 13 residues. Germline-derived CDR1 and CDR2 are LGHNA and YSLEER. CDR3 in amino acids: CASSSSAGNTIYF. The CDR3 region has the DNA TGCGCCAGCAGCTCCTCGGCTGGAAACACCATATATTTT.

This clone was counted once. The CDR3 sequence is CASSPISLAGATDTQYF. The CDR3 DNA sequence: TGTGCCAGCAGCCCCATTAGCCTAGCGGGGGCAACAGATACGCAGTATTTT. V usage is TRBV7-9 and J usage is TRBJ2-3; TRBD2 matches at 10 bases. The ends lost 5 bases at V and 3 bases at J; junction bases unmatched: 11. CDR1 is SEHNR, CDR2 FQNEAQ, per germline (reference sequence). The CDR3 loop spans 17 amino acids.